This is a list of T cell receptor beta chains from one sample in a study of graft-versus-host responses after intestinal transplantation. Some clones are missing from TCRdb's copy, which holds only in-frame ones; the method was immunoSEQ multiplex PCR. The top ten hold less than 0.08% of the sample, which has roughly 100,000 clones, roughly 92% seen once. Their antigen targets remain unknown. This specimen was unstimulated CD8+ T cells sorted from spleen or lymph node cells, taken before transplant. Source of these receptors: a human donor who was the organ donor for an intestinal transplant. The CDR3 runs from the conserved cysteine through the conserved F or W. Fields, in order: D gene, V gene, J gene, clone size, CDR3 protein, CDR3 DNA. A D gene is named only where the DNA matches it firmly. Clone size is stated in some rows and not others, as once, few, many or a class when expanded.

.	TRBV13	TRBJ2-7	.	CASSRGDGPSSYEQYF	TGTGCCAGCAGTCGCGGTGACGGTCCCAGCTCCTACGAGCAGTACTTC
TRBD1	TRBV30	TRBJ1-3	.	CAWRVPGTGRTSGNTIYF	TGTGCCTGGAGGGTACCCGGGACAGGGCGGACCTCTGGAAACACCATATATTTT
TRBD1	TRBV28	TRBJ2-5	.	CASGLTGGAGETQYF	TGTGCCAGCGGATTAACAGGGGGCGCAGGAGAGACCCAGTACTTC
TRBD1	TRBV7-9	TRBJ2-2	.	CASSGRDRGNTGELFF	TGTGCCAGCAGTGGCCGGGACAGGGGGAACACCGGGGAGCTGTTTTTT
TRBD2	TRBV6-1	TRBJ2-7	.	CASSGTSGRAGGVEQYF	TGTGCCAGCAGTGGGACTAGCGGGAGGGCCGGGGGAGTGGAGCAGTACTTC
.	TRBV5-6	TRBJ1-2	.	CASSLAGTTNYGYTF	TGTGCCAGCAGCTTGGCCGGGACAACCAACTATGGCTACACCTTC
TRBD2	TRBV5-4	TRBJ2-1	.	CASSGGLADLYNEQFF	TGTGCCAGCAGCGGGGGACTAGCGGACCTTTACAATGAGCAGTTCTTC
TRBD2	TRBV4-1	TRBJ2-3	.	CASSQPLAEETYF	TGCGCCAGCAGCCAACCACTAGCGGAAGAGACGTATTTT
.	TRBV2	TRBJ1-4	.	CASSEGGGPNEKLFF	TGTGCCAGCAGTGAAGGTGGAGGCCCTAATGAAAAACTGTTTTTT
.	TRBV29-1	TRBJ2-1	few	CSVEYLPYNEQFF	TGCAGCGTTGAATACCTACCCTACAATGAGCAGTTCTTC
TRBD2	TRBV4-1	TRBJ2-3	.	CASSQVELAVFKDTQYF	TGCGCCAGCAGCCAAGTTGAGCTAGCGGTTTTCAAAGATACGCAGTATTTT
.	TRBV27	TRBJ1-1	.	CASSLAGNTEAFF	TGTGCCAGCAGTTTAGCAGGGAACACTGAAGCTTTCTTT
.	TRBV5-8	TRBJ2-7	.	CASSLVIWPQGTDEQYF	TGTGCCAGCAGCCTTGTTATATGGCCCCAGGGTACGGACGAGCAGTACTTC
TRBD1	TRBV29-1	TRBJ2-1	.	CSALGQFRANEQFF	TGCAGCGCCCTGGGACAGTTTAGGGCCAATGAGCAGTTCTTC
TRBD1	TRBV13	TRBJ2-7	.	CASSIGQGAYEQYF	TGTGCCAGCAGCATCGGACAGGGGGCCTACGAGCAGTACTTC
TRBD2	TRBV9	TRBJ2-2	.	CASSVVASGGHQNTGELFF	TGTGCCAGCAGCGTAGTGGCTAGCGGGGGCCACCAGAACACCGGGGAGCTGTTTTTT
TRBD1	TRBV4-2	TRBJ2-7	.	CASSQELGIGQGAYEQYF	TGTGCCAGCAGCCAAGAATTGGGTATCGGACAGGGGGCGTACGAGCAGTACTTC
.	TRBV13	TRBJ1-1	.	CASSFGAGATEAFF	TGTGCCAGCAGCTTCGGGGCAGGGGCTACTGAAGCTTTCTTT
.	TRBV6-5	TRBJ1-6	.	CASSYGGDNSPLHF	TGTGCCAGCAGTTACGGGGGGGACAATTCACCCCTCCACTTT